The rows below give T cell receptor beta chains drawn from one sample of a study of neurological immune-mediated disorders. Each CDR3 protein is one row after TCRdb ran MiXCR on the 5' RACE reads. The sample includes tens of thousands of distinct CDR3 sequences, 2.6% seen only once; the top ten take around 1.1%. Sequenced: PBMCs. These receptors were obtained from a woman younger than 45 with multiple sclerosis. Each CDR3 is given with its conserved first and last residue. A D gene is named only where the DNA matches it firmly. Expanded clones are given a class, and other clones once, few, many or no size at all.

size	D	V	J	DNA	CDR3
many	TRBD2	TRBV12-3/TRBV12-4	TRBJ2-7	TGTGCCAGCAGTTACGGGACTATATTTGACGAGCAGTACTTC	CASSYGTIFDEQYF
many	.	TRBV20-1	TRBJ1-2	TGCAGTGCTCCGGGCTATGGCTACACCTTC	CSAPGYGYTF
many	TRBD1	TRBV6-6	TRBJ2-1	TGTGCCAGCAGCAATCTTGGACAGGGTTTCTACAATGAGCAGTTCTTC	CASSNLGQGFYNEQFF
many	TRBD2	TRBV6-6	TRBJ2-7	TGTGCCAGCAGTACCCCGGGGGGGTCCAACGAGCAGTACTTC	CASSTPGGSNEQYF
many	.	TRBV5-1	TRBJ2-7	TGCGCCAGCAGCTTGGCCGTTGACAGCTCCTACGAGCAGTACTTC	CASSLAVDSSYEQYF
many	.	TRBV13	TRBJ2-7	TGTGCCAGCAGCTCCAGGGTATTGGTCTACGAGCAGTACTTC	CASSSRVLVYEQYF
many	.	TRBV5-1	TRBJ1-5	TGCGCCAGCAGCTTGGAGGGAGGCTTTAATCAGCCCCAGCATTTT	CASSLEGGFNQPQHF
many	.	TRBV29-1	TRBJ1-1	TGCAGCGTGACAGGCTGGGTCACTGAAGCTTTCTTT	CSVTGWVTEAFF
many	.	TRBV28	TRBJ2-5	TGTGCCAGTTGTTCCGCTGTGGGGAGAGGAGAGACCCAGTACTTC	CASCSAVGRGETQYF
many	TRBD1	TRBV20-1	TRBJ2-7	TGCAGTGCTCGCACAGGGACAGGGAACGACGACGAGCAGTACTTC	CSARTGTGNDDEQYF
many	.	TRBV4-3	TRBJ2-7	TGCGCCAGCAGCCAAGCGGCCTTCTCCTACGAGCAGTACTTC	CASSQAAFSYEQYF
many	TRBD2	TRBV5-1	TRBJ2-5	TGCGCCAGCAGCTTACCGGGACTAGGGGGCCAAGAGACCCAGTACTTC	CASSLPGLGGQETQYF
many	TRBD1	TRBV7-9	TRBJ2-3	TGTGCCAGCAGCCCACCCGGGACAGAGACTAGCACAGATACGCAGTATTTT	CASSPPGTETSTDTQYF
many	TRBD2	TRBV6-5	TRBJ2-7	TGTGCCAGCAGGTCGACTAGCGGGAGGCTAGAGCAGTACTTC	CASRSTSGRLEQYF
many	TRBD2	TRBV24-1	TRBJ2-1	TGTGCCACCGCGGGGGGACTAGCGGGAGATAATGAGCAGTTCTTC	CATAGGLAGDNEQFF
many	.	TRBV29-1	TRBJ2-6	TGCAGCGTTGACGGGGGGGCCAACGTCCTGACTTTC	CSVDGGANVLTF
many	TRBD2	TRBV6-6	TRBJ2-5	TGTGCCAGCGGAGCGGGAGCGGAGACCCAGTACTTC	CASGAGAETQYF
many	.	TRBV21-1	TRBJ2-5	TGTGCCGCCAGTCGGGGGACGAGATGCTACCTCCAAGAGACCCAGTACTTC	CAASRGTRCYLQETQYF
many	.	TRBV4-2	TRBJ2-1	TGTGCCAGCAGCCAAGGCGATGGAGGCCTTGAGCAGTTCTTC	CASSQGDGGLEQFF
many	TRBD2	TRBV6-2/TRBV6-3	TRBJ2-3	TGTGCCAGCAGCTACTACACAAGCGGGAGGCACACAGATACGCAGTATTTT	CASSYYTSGRHTDTQYF
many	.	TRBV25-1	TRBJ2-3	TGTGCCAGCAGTGATAAAGGGGCCGGCACAGATACGCAGTATTTT	CASSDKGAGTDTQYF
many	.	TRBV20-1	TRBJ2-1	TGCAGTGCTAGCGGGGCTAGCCTAGGGTACAATGAGCAGTTCTTC	CSASGASLGYNEQFF
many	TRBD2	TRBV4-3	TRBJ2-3	TGCGCCAGCAGCCAAGATAGACTAGCGAGACGCACGCAGTATTTT	CASSQDRLARRTQYF
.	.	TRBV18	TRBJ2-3	TGTGCCAGCTCACTGGCCGGACTACAGACAGATACGCAGTATTTT	CASSLAGLQTDTQYF
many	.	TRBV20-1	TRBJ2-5	TGCAGTGCTAGAGAGTGGAAGGGCGCACAAGAGACCCAGTACTTC	CSAREWKGAQETQYF
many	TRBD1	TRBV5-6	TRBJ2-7	TGTGCCAGCAGCTTCTGGACAGGGGACTACGAGCAGTACTTC	CASSFWTGDYEQYF
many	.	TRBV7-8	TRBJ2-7	TGTGCCAGCAGCTTAGATGGCGGACTGCCCTACGAGCAGTACTTC	CASSLDGGLPYEQYF
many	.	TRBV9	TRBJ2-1	TGTGCCAGCAGCGTTGCGGGCTCCTACAATGAGCAGTTCTTC	CASSVAGSYNEQFF
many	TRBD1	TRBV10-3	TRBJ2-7	TGTGCCATCAGTGAAGCGAGGGACAGCTCCTACGAGCAGTACTTC	CAISEARDSSYEQYF
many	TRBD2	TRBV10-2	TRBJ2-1	TGCGCCAGCGTAGCGGGAGATAGGTACAATGAGCAGTTCTTC	CASVAGDRYNEQFF
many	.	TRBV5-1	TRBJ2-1	TGCGCCAGCAGCCCCTGGAGTAGCTCCTACAATGAGCAGTTCTTC	CASSPWSSSYNEQFF
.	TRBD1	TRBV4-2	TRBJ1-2	TGTGCCAGCAGCCAGGGGGACAGAGCCTATGGCTACACCTTC	CASSQGDRAYGYTF
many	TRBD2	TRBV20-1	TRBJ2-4	TGCAGTGCTAGAGTCGCTAGCGGAGGGGACATTCAGTACTTC	CSARVASGGDIQYF
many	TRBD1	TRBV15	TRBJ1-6	TGTGCCACCAGCAGAGTTGGACAGGGTGATTCACCCCTCCACTTT	CATSRVGQGDSPLHF
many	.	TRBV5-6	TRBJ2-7	TGTGCCAGCAGCTTGGCGGGGGGCACTAGAACCTACGAGCAGTACTTC	CASSLAGGTRTYEQYF
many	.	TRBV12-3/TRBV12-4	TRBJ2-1	TGTGCCAGCAGTCCAGGGGTGATTTTCTACAATGAGCAGTTCTTC	CASSPGVIFYNEQFF
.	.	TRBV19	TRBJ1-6	TGTGCCAGTAGTATCGGGGGCCTTGATTCACCCCTCCACTTT	CASSIGGLDSPLHF
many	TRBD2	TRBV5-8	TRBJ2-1	TGTGCCAGCAGCCTTATACCGACTAGCGGTGGGAATGAGCAGTTCTTC	CASSLIPTSGGNEQFF
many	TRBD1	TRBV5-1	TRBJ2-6	TGCGCCAGCAGCTTCCTGGGACAGGGGGCGCGTGGGGCCAACGTCCTGACTTTC	CASSFLGQGARGANVLTF
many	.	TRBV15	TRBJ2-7	TGTGCCACCAGCAGTCAGATGGGACAAGAGCAGTACTTC	CATSSQMGQEQYF
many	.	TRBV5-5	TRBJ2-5	TGTGCCAGCAGCCTCACAACCGGGACCCAAGAGACCCAGTACTTC	CASSLTTGTQETQYF
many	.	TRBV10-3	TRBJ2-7	TGTGCCATCATGGGGGCTAGAGGCTACGAGCAGTACTTC	CAIMGARGYEQYF
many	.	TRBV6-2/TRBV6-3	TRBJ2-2	TGTGCCAGCAGCCTTTTAGAATCCGGGGAGCTGTTTTTT	CASSLLESGELFF
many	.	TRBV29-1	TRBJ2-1	TGCAGCGTTGAATGGGGGCTGGGGAATGAGCAGTTCTTC	CSVEWGLGNEQFF
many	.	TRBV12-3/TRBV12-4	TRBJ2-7	TGTGCCAGCAGTTTCGGCCGAACCTACGAGCAGTACTTC	CASSFGRTYEQYF
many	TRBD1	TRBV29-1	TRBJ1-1	TGCAGCGTTGCCGGACAGGGCGACACTGAAGCTTTCTTT	CSVAGQGDTEAFF
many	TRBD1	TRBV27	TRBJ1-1	TGTGCCAGCAGTTTGGGACAGGGAAGAGCTTTCTTT	CASSLGQGRAFF
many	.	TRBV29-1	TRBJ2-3	TGCAGCGTTGTACAGCTTACGCAGTATTTT	CSVVQLTQYF
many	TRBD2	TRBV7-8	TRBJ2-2	TGTGCCAGCAGCCCAGCACTAGCGGGATCAGGCACCGGGGAGCTGTTTTTT	CASSPALAGSGTGELFF
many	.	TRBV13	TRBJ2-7	TGTGCCAGCAGCTTAGGCCCTTGGCGGCAGAATCCTTCCTACGAGCAGTACTTC	CASSLGPWRQNPSYEQYF